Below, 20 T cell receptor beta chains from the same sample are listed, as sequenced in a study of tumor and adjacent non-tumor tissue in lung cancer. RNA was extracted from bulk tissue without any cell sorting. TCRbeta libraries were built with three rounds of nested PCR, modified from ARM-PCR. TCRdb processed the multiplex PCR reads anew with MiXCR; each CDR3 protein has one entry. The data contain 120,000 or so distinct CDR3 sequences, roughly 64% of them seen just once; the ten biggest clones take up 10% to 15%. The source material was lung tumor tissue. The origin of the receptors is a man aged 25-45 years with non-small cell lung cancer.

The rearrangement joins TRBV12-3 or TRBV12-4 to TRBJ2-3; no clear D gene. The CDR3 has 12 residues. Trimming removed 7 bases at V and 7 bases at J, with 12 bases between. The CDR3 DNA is TGTGCCAGCACTTGGTTCCCAAATACGCAGTATTTT. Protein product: CASTWFPNTQYF.

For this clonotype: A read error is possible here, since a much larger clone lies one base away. CDR3 region: CSGGPRGHGYTF. CDR3 DNA sequence: TGCAGTGGTGGCCCAAGAGGGCATGGCTACACCTTC. This chain links TRBV20-1 with TRBJ1-2; unclear D gene. The CDR3 is made up of 12 amino acids. Germline-derived CDR1 and CDR2 are DFQATT and SNEGSKA (reference sequence). The V gene lost 7 bases and the J gene lost 6 bases, with 15 bases spanning the gap.

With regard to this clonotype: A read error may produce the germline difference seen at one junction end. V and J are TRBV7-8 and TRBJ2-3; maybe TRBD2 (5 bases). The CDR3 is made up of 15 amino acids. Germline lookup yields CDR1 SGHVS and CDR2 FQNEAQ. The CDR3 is CASSLEGLGRDTQYF. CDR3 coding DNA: TGTGCCAGCAGCTTAGAGGGCCTGGGCCGGGATACGCAATATTTT.

CDR3 in amino acids: CASSYSSRGGLKQFF. The CDR3 DNA sequence: TGTGCCAGCAGTTACTCTTCGAGGGGCGGACTCAAGCAGTTCTTC. The chain joins TRBV6-2 or TRBV6-3 to TRBJ2-1; D tentatively fits TRBD1 or TRBD2 (5 bases each). Deletions cut 0 bases from V and 11 bases from J, with 17 bases between. CDR1 and CDR2 from the germline V gene are MNHEY and SVGEGT. The CDR3 length is 15 residues.

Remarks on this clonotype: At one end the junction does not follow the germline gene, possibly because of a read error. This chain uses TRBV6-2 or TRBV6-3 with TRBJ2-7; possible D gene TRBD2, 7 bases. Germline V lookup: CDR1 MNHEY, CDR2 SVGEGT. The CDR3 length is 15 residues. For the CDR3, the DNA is TGTGCCAGCAGAGTGGGGGCTAGCGGCTCCTACGAGAAGTACTTC. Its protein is CASRVGASGSYEKYF.

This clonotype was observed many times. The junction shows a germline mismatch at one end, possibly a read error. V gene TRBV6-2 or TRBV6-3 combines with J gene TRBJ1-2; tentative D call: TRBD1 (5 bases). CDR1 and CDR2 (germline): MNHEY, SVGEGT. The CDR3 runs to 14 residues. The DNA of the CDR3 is TGTGCCAGCAGAATGCAGGGCGCTAATTATGGCTACACCTTC. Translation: CASRMQGANYGYTF.

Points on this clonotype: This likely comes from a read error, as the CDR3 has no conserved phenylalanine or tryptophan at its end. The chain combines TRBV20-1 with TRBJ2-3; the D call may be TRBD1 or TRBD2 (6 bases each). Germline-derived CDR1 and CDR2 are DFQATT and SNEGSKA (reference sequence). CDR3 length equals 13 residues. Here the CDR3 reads CSATQGGRDMQYS. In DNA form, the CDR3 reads TGCAGTGCGACACAGGGAGGCCGAGATATGCAGTATTCT.

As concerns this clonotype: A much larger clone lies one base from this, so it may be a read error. The CDR3 reads CATSDQGTGVNEQLF. The DNA for the CDR3 is TGTGCCACCAGTGATCAGGGGACAGGGGTCAACGAGCAGTTATTC. This chain uses TRBV24-1 with TRBJ2-1; 10 nucleotides match TRBD1. Looked up from germline, CDR1 is KGHDR and CDR2 is SFDVKD. There are 15 residues in the CDR3.

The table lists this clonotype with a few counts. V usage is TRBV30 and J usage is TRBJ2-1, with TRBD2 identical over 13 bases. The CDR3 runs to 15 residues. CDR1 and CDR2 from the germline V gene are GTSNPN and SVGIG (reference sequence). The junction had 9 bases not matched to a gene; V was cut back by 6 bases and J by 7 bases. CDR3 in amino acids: CACSPGTSGTNEQFF. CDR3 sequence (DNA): TGTGCCTGTTCCCCCGGGACTAGCGGGACAAATGAGCAGTTCTTC.

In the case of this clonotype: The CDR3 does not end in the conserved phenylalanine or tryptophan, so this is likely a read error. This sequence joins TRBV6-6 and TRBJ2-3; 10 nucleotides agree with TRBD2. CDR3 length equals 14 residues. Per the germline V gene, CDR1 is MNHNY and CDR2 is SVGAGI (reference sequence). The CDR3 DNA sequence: TGTGCCAGCAGTCTAGCGGGGGCCACAGATATGCAGTATTTA. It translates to CASSLAGATDMQYL.

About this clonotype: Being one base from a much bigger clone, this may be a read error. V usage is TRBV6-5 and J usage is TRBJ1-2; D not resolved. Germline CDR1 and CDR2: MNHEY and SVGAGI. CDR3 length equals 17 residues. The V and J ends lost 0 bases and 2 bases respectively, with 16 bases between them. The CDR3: CASSYSPESIQNYGYTF. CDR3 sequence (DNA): TGTGCCAGCAGTTACTCGCCCGAGTCTATTCAGAACTATGGCTACACCTTC.

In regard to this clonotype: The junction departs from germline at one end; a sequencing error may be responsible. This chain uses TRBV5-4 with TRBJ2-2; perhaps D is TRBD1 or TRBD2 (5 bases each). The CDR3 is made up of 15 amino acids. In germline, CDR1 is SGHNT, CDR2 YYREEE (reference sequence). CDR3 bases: TGTGCCAGCAGCTTGATAGGACAAACAACCGGGGAGCTGATTTTT. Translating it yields CASSLIGQTTGELIF.

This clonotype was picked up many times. CDR3 DNA sequence: TGCAGTGCCACCCCCAATAGGGGAGACTACGAGCAGTACTTC. Protein sequence: CSATPNRGDYEQYF. V gene TRBV20-1 combines with J gene TRBJ2-7; possibly TRBD1 or TRBD2 for D (5 bases each). Germline CDR1 DFQATT, CDR2 SNEGSKA (reference sequence). CDR3 length equals 14 residues. V gave up 6 bases and J gave up 3 bases, with 18 bases separating them.

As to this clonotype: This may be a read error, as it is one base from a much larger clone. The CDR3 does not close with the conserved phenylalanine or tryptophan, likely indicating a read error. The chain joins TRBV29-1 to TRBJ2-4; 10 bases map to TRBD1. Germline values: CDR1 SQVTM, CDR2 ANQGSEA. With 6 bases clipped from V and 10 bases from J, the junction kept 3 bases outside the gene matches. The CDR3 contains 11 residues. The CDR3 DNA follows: TGCAGCGTCGGGACAGGGGCGATTCAGTACCTC. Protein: CSVGTGAIQYL.

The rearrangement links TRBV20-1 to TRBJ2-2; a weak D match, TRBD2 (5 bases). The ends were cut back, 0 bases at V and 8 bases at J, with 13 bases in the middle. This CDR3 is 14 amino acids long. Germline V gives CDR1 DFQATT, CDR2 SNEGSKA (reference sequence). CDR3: CSARERRSTGELFF. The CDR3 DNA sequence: TGCAGTGCTAGAGAGCGGAGGAGCACAGGGGAGCTGTTTTTT.

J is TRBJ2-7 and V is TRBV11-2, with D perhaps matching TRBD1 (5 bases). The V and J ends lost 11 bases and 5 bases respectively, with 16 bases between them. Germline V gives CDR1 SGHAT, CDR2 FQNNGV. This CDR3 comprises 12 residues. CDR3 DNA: TGTGCCTGTGGAAGGGGAACGGACGAGCAGTACTTC. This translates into CACGRGTDEQYF.

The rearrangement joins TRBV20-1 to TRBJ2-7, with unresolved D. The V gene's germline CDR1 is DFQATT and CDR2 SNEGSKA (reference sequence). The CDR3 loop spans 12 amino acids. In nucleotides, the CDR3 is TGCAATGCGCCGGAGCCCGGCTACGAGCAGTACTTC. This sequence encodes CNAPEPGYEQYF.

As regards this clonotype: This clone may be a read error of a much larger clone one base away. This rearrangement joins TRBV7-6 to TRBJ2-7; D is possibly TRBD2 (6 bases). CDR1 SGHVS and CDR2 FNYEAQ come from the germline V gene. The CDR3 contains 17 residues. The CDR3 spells CSSSLAQGLPSEYEQYF. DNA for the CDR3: TGTTCCAGCAGCTTAGCCCAGGGACTCCCGTCAGAGTACGAGCAGTACTTC.

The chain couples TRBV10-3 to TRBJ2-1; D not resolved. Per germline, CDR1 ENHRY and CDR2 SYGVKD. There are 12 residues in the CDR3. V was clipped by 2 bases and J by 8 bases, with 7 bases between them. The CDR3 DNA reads TGTGCCATCAGTGAGGAGATACATGAGCAGTTCTTC. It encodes CAISEEIHEQFF.

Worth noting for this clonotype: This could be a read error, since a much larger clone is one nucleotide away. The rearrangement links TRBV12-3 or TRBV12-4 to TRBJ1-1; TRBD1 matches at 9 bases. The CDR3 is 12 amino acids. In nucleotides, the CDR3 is TGTACCAGCAGTCCCGGGACAGGGCTGTCTTTCTTT. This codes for CTSSPGTGLSFF.